This entry lists 20 T cell receptor beta chains sequenced from one sample in a study of control samples from healthy donors and cancer patients. Generated by immunoSEQ multiplex PCR, the TCRdb table keeps only in-frame clones and is missing some. Of some 170,000 clones listed, 96% are singletons. Specimen: blood. The receptor set was obtained from a woman aged 25 to 45 in good health.

This clone was detected only once. In DNA, the CDR3 is TGTGCCAGCAGTTTCGTTCAGGGGGCCTATGGCTACACCTTC. Translation gives CASSFVQGAYGYTF. The chain is built from TRBV28 and TRBJ1-2, with 8 bases matching TRBD1. CDR1 and CDR2 from the germline V gene are MDHEN and SYDVKM. The CDR3 is 14 amino acids. The V segment lost 3 bases and the J segment 4 bases; nucleotides outside the gene matches: 4.

V and J are TRBV29-1 and TRBJ2-7; the match to TRBD1 covers 10 bases. There are 14 residues in the CDR3. V dropped 1 base and J dropped 3; count of bases not matched to a gene: 3. In germline, CDR1 is SQVTM, CDR2 ANQGSEA. The CDR3 coding sequence is TGCAGCGTTGAAGGGACAGGGGGATACTACGAGCAGTACTTC. Translating it yields CSVEGTGGYYEQYF.

This chain connects TRBV27 to TRBJ2-7; the match to TRBD1 covers 10 bases. CDR3 length: 15 amino acids. Trimming cost V 6 bases and J 7 bases; bases outside gene matches: 12. Germline V lookup: CDR1 MNHEY, CDR2 SMNVEV (reference sequence). This CDR3 reads CASRIDRGRRFEQYF. The CDR3 DNA reads TGTGCCAGCAGGATCGACAGGGGGCGCCGGTTTGAGCAGTACTTC.

This chain uses TRBV4-1 with TRBJ1-2, with TRBD1 as a possible D gene (5 bases). In germline, CDR1 is MGHRA, CDR2 YSYEKL. The germline V and J ends were trimmed by 0 bases and 0 bases, with 14 bases remaining between them. CDR3 length equals 17 residues. The DNA for the CDR3 is TGCGCCAGCAGCCAAGAGGGAAGGGACGTAACTAACTATGGCTACACCTTC. This translates into CASSQEGRDVTNYGYTF.

The V gene is TRBV5-4, the J gene TRBJ1-2; 8 nucleotides line up with TRBD1. The CDR3 has 14 amino acids. CDR1 and CDR2 (germline): SGHNT, YYREEE (reference sequence). The ends lost 0 bases at V and 8 bases at J; junction bases unmatched: 6. The CDR3 loop is CASSLGRTGRGYTF. The CDR3 DNA sequence: TGTGCCAGCAGCTTGGGGAGGACAGGGCGGGGCTACACCTTC.

A single count supports this clone. The rearrangement joins TRBV10-2 to TRBJ2-4, with 10 bases matching TRBD2. Germline values: CDR1 WSHSY, CDR2 SAAADI. This CDR3 spans 18 amino acids. V was pared by 1 base and J by 0 bases, with 6 bases of the junction left unmatched. The CDR3 nucleotides are TGCGCCAGCAGTGAGTTTTTAGCGGGAGGCCTAGCCAAAAACATTCAGTACTTC. Protein: CASSEFLAGGLAKNIQYF.

The chain carries TRBV6-6 and TRBJ2-1; D is possibly TRBD1 (6 bases). Trimming cost V 2 bases and J 2 bases, with 10 bases left between them. The CDR3 has 15 residues. Germline V gene data show CDR1 as MNHNY and CDR2 as SVGAGI (reference sequence). DNA for the CDR3: TGTGCCAGCAGTTACGGGGGCACCGCCTACAATGAGCAGTTCTTC. This encodes CASSYGGTAYNEQFF.

The chain uses TRBV2 and TRBJ2-7; 7 bases are shared with TRBD1. The J segment lost 2 bases and the V segment lost 5 bases, leaving 6 bases of the junction unmatched. The germline CDR1 and CDR2 sequences are SNHLY and FYNNEI. There are 14 residues in the CDR3. CDR3: CASSLDRLTYEQYF. DNA of the CDR3: TGTGCCAGCAGTTTGGACAGGTTGACCTACGAGCAGTACTTC.

This chain uses TRBV4-1 with TRBJ2-7; D ambiguous. This CDR3 is 17 amino acids long. V lost 6 bases to trimming and J lost 4 bases, with 25 bases between them. Germline V lookup: CDR1 MGHRA, CDR2 YSYEKL. CDR3 sequence: CASSYRPRAPLPYEQYF. The CDR3 DNA reads as TGCGCCAGCAGTTATAGACCCCGGGCCCCCCTTCCTTACGAGCAGTACTTC.

This chain uses TRBV6-1 with TRBJ2-2, with unresolved D. V was shortened by 2 bases and J by 0 bases, with 4 bases between the two germline ends. This CDR3 contains 14 residues. Germline V lookup: CDR1 MNHNS, CDR2 SASEGT. The CDR3 DNA reads as TGTGCCAGCAGTGAACAGCCGAACACCGGGGAGCTGTTTTTT. Translating gives CASSEQPNTGELFF.

The chain employs TRBV2 and TRBJ2-5, with 9 bases matching TRBD2. The CDR3 spans 15 residues. Germline assignment: CDR1 SNHLY and CDR2 FYNNEI. J was trimmed by 6 bases and V by 8 bases; bases with no gene match: 13. CDR3 coding DNA: TGTGCCAGCGCTCTCAGGGGGACTAGCCTACAGACCCAGTACTTC. The encoded protein is CASALRGTSLQTQYF.

This chain connects TRBV5-1 to TRBJ1-5; D may be TRBD1 (6 bases). CDR1 and CDR2 from the germline V gene are SGHRS and YFSETQ. The CDR3 covers 17 residues. The V end was cut by 4 bases, the J end by 0 bases, with 17 bases between. The CDR3 here is CASSPMGGDYSNQPQHF. CDR3 DNA sequence: TGCGCCAGCAGCCCCATGGGGGGCGACTATAGCAATCAGCCCCAGCATTTT.

The chain combines TRBV9 with TRBJ2-1, with D uncertain. CDR3 length: 16 residues. Per the germline V gene, CDR1 is SGDLS and CDR2 is YYNGEE. V was trimmed by 0 bases and J by 4 bases, leaving 14 bases between them. This CDR3 is CASSVAGWGRYNEQFF. CDR3 coding DNA: TGTGCCAGCAGCGTAGCGGGTTGGGGTCGTTACAATGAGCAGTTCTTC.

V usage is TRBV3-1 (or the pseudogene TRBV3-2) and J usage is TRBJ2-7; 7 nucleotides line up with TRBD1. V trimming: 6 bases; J trimming: 5 bases; junction bases outside the gene matches: 4. CDR1 and CDR2 (germline): LGHDT, YNNKEL (reference sequence). This CDR3 region has 12 residues. This CDR3 reads CASSRTGNEQYF. The CDR3 DNA reads as TGTGCCAGCAGTCGGACAGGAAACGAGCAGTACTTC.

The CDR3 DNA reads TGTGCCAGCAGCGTATTTTGGGGCGACGAGCAGTACTTC. Its translation is CASSVFWGDEQYF. This chain joins TRBV9 and TRBJ2-7; TRBD1 might be the D (5 bases). This CDR3 region has 13 residues. The V end lost 1 base, the J end lost 5 bases, and 10 bases lay between the germline ends. Germline V gene lookup returns CDR1 SGDLS and CDR2 YYNGEE. Filled out from reference TRBV9 and TRBJ2-7, the complete variable domain reads DSGVTQTPKHLITATGQRVTLRCSPRSGDLSVYWYQQSLDQGLQFLIQYYNGEERAKGNILERFSAQQFPDLHSELNLSSLELGDSALYFCASSVFWGDEQYFGPGTRLTVT.

V is TRBV14 and J is TRBJ1-1; maybe TRBD1 (6 bases). Trimming pared 10 bases from V and 8 bases from J, leaving 17 bases between. The CDR3 has 12 amino acids. CDR1 and CDR2 (germline): SGHDN, FVKESK. CDR3 sequence reads: CATQGRGYEAFF. CDR3 DNA: TGTGCCACCCAGGGGCGAGGGTACGAAGCTTTCTTT.

The gene calls are TRBV19 and TRBJ2-3, with D perhaps TRBD1 or TRBD2 (6 bases each). Trimming cost V 3 bases and J 1 base, with 8 bases left between them. The CDR3 extends over 14 amino acids. Germline-derived CDR1 and CDR2 are LNHDA and SQIVND (reference sequence). CDR3 DNA: TGTGCCAGTAGTATTCGGGGGCGCACAGATACGCAGTATTTT. This sequence encodes CASSIRGRTDTQYF.

This clone was counted once. The chain links TRBV29-1 to TRBJ1-1, with TRBD1 matching over 7 bases. Unmatched junction bases numbered 6, after V lost 4 bases and J lost 7 bases. The CDR3 spans 12 residues. The germline gives CDR1 SQVTM, CDR2 ANQGSEA. The CDR3 protein is CSVGGGGGEAFF. The DNA of the CDR3 is TGCAGCGTTGGAGGAGGGGGCGGTGAAGCTTTCTTT.

This chain links TRBV29-1 with TRBJ2-7, with 7 bases that match TRBD1. Germline lookup yields CDR1 SQVTM and CDR2 ANQGSEA. This CDR3 is built from 12 residues. Trimming took 6 bases from V and 4 from J; bases not matched to a gene: 6. The CDR3 here is CSVRDSRYEQYF. The CDR3, as DNA: TGCAGCGTCAGGGACAGCCGTTACGAGCAGTACTTC.

The J gene is TRBJ1-4, the V gene TRBV28; no reliable D call. This CDR3 comprises 15 residues. CDR1 MDHEN and CDR2 SYDVKM come from the germline V gene. The V and J ends lost 2 bases and 7 bases respectively, with 14 bases between them. DNA of the CDR3: TGTGCCAGCAGTTTAGCCCGTGCTTTGGGTGAAAAACTGTTTTTT. This encodes CASSLARALGEKLFF.